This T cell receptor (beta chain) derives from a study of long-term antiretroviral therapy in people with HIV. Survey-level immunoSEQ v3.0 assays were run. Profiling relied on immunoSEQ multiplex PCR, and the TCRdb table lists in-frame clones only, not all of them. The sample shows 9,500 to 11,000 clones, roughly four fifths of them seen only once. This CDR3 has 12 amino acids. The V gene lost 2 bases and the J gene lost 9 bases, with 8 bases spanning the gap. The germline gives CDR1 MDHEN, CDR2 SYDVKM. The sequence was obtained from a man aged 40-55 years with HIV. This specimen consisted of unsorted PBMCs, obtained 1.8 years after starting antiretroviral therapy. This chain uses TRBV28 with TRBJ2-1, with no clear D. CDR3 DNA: TGTGCCAGCAGTTTAAAGCGTACTGAGCAGTTCTTC. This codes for CASSLKRTEQFF. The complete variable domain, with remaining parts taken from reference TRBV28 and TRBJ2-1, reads DVKVTQSSRYLVKRTGEKVFLECVQDMDHENMFWYRQDPGLGLRLIYFSYDVKMKEKGDIPEGYSVSREKKERFSLILESASTNQTSMYLCASSLKRTEQFFGPGTRLTVL.